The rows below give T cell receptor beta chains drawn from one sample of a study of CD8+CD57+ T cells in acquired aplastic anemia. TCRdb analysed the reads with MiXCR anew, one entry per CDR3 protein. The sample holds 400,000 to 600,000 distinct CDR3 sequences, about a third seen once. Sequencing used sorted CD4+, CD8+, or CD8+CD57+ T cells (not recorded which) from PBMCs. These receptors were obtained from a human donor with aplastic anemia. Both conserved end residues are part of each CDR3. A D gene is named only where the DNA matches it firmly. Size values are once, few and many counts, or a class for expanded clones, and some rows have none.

CDR3: CASSEGARGTNYGYTF; DNA: TGTGCCAGCAGCGAGGGGGCAAGGGGGACTAACTATGGCTACACCTTC; size: -; V: TRBV7-9; length: 16; J: TRBJ1-2; D: TRBD1
CDR3: CASSVDGSPQYF; DNA: TGTGCCAGCAGCGTAGATGGATCCCCCCAGTACTTC; size: -; V: TRBV9; length: 12; J: TRBJ2-4; D: -
CDR3: CASSLDRGAGELFF; DNA: TGCGCCAGCAGCTTGGACAGGGGGGCCGGGGAGCTGTTTTTT; size: -; V: TRBV5-1; length: 14; J: TRBJ2-2; D: TRBD1
CDR3: CASSLPAGGDGYTF; DNA: TGTGCCAGCAGTTTACCGGCAGGGGGGGACGGCTACACCTTC; size: -; V: TRBV28; length: 14; J: TRBJ1-2; D: TRBD1
CDR3: CASRPAGGLEDTQYF; DNA: TGTGCCAGCAGGCCAGCGGGGGGGCTCGAAGATACGCAGTATTTT; size: -; V: TRBV11-2; length: 15; J: TRBJ2-3; D: TRBD2
CDR3: CASTIQGANEKLFF; DNA: TGTGCCAGTACGATTCAAGGGGCTAATGAAAAACTGTTTTTT; size: -; V: TRBV19; length: 14; J: TRBJ1-4; D: -
CDR3: CASSILPGGSQPQHF; DNA: TGTGCCAGTAGTATCCTACCAGGGGGCTCTCAGCCCCAGCATTTT; size: many; V: TRBV19; length: 15; J: TRBJ1-5; D: TRBD1
CDR3: CASIGARNHYEQYF; DNA: TGTGCCAGCATTGGAGCAAGGAACCACTACGAGCAGTACTTC; size: -; V: TRBV10-3; length: 14; J: TRBJ2-7; D: -
CDR3: CASSLGGQPQETQYF; DNA: TGTGCCAGCAGCTTAGGGGGACAGCCCCAAGAGACCCAGTACTTC; size: many; V: TRBV7-2; length: 15; J: TRBJ2-5; D: TRBD1
CDR3: CASSTLLAGTEQFF; DNA: TGCGCCAGCAGCACCTTGCTAGCGGGGACTGAGCAGTTCTTC; size: few; V: TRBV5-1; length: 14; J: TRBJ2-1; D: TRBD2
CDR3: CASSSTNNYGYTF; DNA: TGTGCCAGCAGTTCAACGAATAACTATGGCTACACCTTC; size: many; V: TRBV7-2; length: 13; J: TRBJ1-2; D: -
CDR3: CASSGTVASYEQYF; DNA: TGTGCCAGCAGTGGGACAGTTGCGTCCTACGAGCAGTACTTC; size: many; V: TRBV2; length: 14; J: TRBJ2-7; D: -